Listed here is a single T cell receptor beta chain. Its cognate antigen is unknown. Genomic DNA was the PCR template. Multiplex PCR with 30 forward and 13 reverse primers amplified the TCR beta CDR3. TCRdb ran MiXCR on the multiplex PCR reads and lists one entry per CDR3 protein. The sample shows around 300,000 distinct CDR3 sequences, over 45% of them seen only once. Each diabetic donor fulfilled classification criteria for either type 1 or type 2. This entry comes from a study of type 1 and type 2 diabetes patients. V gave up 8 bases and J gave up 0 bases, with 10 bases separating them. The CDR3 covers 13 residues. The germline V gene encodes CDR1 SNHLY and CDR2 FYNNEI. Study-wide findings and caveats: Type 2 diabetes and control samples shared highly correlated V and J usage, averaging roughly 0.97.

This sequence joins TRBV2 and TRBJ2-5, with D possibly TRBD2 on 5 matching bases. This clonotype was sampled from a man between 18 and 35 years old with type 2 diabetes. The sequencing input was peripheral blood mononuclear cells (PBMCs). CDR3 amino acids: CASGSPYQETQYF. The CDR3 DNA reads TGTGCCAGCGGGAGCCCGTACCAAGAGACCCAGTACTTC. The full variable domain, completed using reference TRBV2 and TRBJ2-5, is EPEVTQTPSHQVTQMGQEVILRCVPISNHLYFYWYRQILGQKVEFLVSFYNNEISEKSEIFDDQFSVERPDGSNFTLKIRSTKLEDSAMYFCASGSPYQETQYFGPGTRLLVL.